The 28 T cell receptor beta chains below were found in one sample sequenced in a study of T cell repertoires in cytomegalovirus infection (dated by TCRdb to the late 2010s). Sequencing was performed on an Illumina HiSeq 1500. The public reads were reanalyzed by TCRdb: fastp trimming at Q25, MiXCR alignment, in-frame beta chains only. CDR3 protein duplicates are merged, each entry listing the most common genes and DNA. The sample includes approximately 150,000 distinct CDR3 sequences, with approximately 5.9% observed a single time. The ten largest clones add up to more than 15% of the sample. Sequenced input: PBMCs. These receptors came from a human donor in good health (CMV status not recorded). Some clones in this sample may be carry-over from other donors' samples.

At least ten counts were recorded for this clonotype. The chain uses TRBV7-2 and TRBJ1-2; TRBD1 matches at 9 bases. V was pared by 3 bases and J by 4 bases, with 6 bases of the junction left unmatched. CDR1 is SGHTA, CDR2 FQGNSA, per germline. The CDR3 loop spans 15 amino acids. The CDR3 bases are TGTGCCAGCAGCTTTAGACAGGGGGGTAGCTATGGCTACACCTTC. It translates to CASSFRQGGSYGYTF.

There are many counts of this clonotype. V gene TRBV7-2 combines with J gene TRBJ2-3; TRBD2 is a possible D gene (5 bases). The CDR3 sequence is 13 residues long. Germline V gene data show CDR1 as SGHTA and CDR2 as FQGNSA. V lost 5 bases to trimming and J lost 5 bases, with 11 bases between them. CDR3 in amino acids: CASSAPRGDTQYF. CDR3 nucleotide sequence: TGTGCCAGCAGCGCCCCTCGGGGAGATACGCAGTATTTT. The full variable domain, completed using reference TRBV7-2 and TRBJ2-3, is GAGVSQSPSNKVTEKGKDVELRCDPISGHTALYWYRQSLGQGLEFLIYFQGNSAPDKSGLPSDRFSAERTGGSVSTLTIQRTQQEDSAVYLCASSAPRGDTQYFGPGTRLTVL.

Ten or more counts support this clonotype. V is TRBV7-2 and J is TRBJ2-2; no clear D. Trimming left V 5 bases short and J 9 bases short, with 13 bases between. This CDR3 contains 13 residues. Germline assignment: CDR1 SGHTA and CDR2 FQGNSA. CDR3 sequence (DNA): TGTGCCAGCAGCCTACGACCAAGCCGGGAGCTGTTTTTT. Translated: CASSLRPSRELFF.

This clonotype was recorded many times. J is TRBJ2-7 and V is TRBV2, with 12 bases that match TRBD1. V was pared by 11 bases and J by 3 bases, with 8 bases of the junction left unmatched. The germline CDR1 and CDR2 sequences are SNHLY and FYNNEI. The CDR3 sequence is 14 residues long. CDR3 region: CAQEGTGGNYEQYF. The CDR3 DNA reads TGTGCCCAAGAAGGGACAGGGGGCAACTACGAGCAGTACTTC.

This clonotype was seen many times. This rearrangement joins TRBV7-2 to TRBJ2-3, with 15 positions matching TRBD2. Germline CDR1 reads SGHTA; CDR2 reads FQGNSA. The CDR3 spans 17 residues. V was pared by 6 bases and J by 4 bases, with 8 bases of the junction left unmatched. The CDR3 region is CASSGLAGGREPDTQYF. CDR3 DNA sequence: TGTGCCAGCAGTGGACTAGCGGGGGGGCGGGAACCAGATACGCAGTATTTT.

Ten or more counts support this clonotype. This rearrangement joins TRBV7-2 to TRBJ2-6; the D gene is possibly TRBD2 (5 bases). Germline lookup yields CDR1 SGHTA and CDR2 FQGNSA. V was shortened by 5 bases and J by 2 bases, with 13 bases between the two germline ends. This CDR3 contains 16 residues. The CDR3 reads CASSPSIATGANVLTF. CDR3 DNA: TGTGCCAGCAGCCCCTCCATAGCGACTGGGGCCAACGTCCTGACTTTC.

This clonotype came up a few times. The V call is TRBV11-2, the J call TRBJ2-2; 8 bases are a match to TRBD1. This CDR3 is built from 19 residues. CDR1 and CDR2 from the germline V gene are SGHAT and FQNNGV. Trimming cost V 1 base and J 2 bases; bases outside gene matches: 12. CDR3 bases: TGTGCCAGCAGCTTAGGAGCCGACTCAGGGGGCCTCAACACCGGGGAGCTGTTTTTT. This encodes CASSLGADSGGLNTGELFF.

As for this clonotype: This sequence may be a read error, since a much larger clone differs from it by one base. The CDR3 sequence is CASSSRGLASGELFF. In DNA form, the CDR3 reads TGTGCCAGCAGCTCACGAGGACTAGCTAGCGGGGAGCTGTTTTTT. The genes are TRBV7-2 and TRBJ2-2, with TRBD2 matching over 8 bases. V lost 4 bases and J lost 7; bases outside the gene matches: 8. Germline lookup yields CDR1 SGHTA and CDR2 FQGNSA. CDR3 length equals 15 residues. The full variable domain, with the rest looked up from reference TRBV7-2 and TRBJ2-2, is GAGVSQSPSNKVTEKGKDVELRCDPISGHTALYWYRQSLGQGLEFLIYFQGNSAPDKSGLPSDRFSAERTGGSVSTLTIQRTQQEDSAVYLCASSSRGLASGELFFGEGSRLTVL.

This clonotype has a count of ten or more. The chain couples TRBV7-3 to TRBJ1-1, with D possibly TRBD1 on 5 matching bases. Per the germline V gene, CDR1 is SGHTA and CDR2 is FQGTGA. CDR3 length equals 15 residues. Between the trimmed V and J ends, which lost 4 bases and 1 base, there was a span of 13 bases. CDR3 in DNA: TGTGCCAGCAGCTCGTCAGGGTTCCCGAACACTGAAGCTTTCTTT. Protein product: CASSSSGFPNTEAFF.

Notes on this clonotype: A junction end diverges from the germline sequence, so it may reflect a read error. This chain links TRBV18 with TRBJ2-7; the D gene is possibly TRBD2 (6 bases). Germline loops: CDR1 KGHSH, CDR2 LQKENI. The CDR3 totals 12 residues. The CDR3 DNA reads TGTGCCAGCTTACCACGGGGGTACGAGCAGTACTTC. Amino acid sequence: CASLPRGYEQYF.

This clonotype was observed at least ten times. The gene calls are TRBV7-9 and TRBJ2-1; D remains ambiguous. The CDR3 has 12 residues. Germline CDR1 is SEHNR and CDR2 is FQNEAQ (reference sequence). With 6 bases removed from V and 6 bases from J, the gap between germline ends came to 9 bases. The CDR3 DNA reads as TGTGCCAGCAGACCCCCATCCAATGAGCAGTTCTTC. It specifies CASRPPSNEQFF.

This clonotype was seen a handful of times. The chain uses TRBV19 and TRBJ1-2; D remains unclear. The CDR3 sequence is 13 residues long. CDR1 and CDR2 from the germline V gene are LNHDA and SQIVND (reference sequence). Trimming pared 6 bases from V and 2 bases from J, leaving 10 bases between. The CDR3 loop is CASRPPGNYGYTF. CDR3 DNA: TGTGCCAGTAGACCCCCCGGCAACTATGGCTACACCTTC.

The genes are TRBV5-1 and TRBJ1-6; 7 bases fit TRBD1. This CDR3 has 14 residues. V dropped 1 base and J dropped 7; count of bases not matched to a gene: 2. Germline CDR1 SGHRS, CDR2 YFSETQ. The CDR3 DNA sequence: TGCGCCAGCAGCTTGACAGGGGAGAATTCACCCCTCCACTTT. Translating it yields CASSLTGENSPLHF. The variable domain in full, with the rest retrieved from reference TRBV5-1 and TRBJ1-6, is KAGVTQTPRYLIKTRGQQVTLSCSPISGHRSVSWYQQTPGQGLQFLFEYFSETQRNKGNFPGRFSGRQFSNSRSEMNVSTLELGDSALYLCASSLTGENSPLHFGNGTRLTVT.

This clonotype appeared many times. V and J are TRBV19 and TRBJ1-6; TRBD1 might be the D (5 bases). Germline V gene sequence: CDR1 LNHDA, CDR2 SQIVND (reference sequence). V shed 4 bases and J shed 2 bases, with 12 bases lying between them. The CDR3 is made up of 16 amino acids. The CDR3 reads CASSTTVGAYNSPLHF. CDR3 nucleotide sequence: TGTGCCAGTAGTACCACCGTAGGGGCCTATAATTCACCCCTCCACTTT. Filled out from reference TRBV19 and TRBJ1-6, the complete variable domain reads DGGITQSPKYLFRKEGQNVTLSCEQNLNHDAMYWYRQDPGQGLRLIYYSQIVNDFQKGDIAEGYSVSREKKESFPLTVTSAQKNPTAFYLCASSTTVGAYNSPLHFGNGTRLTVT.

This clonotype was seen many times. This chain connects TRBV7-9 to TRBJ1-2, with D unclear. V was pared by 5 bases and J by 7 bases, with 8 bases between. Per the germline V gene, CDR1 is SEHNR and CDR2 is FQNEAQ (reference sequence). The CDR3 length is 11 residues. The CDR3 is CASSVELGYTF. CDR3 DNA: TGTGCCAGCAGCGTAGAACTTGGCTACACCTTC.

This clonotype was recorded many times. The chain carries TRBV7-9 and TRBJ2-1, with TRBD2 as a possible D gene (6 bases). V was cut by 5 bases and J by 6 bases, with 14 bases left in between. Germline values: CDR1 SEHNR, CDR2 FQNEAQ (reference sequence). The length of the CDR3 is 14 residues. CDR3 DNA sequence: TGTGCCAGCAGCGACCGACTAGGTTCCAATGAGCAGTTCTTC. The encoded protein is CASSDRLGSNEQFF.

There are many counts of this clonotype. For the CDR3, the DNA is TGTGCCATCCTAAACGGCCATGAGCAGTTCTTC. This translates into CAILNGHEQFF. The chain carries TRBV10-3 and TRBJ2-1, with D uncertain. The CDR3 extends over 11 amino acids. Germline V CDR1 and CDR2: ENHRY, SYGVKD. V was pared by 8 bases and J by 8 bases, with 10 bases between.

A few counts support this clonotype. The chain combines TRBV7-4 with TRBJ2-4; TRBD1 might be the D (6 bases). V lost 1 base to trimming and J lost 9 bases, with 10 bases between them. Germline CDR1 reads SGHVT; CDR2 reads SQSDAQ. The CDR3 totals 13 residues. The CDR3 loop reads CASSLDAGVIQYF. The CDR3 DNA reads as TGTGCCAGCAGCTTAGATGCAGGGGTCATTCAGTACTTC.

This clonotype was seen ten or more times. The CDR3 bases are TGTGCCAGCAGTCCCACCTCGGGACTCTCTGGCACCGGGGAGCTGTTTTTT. It encodes CASSPTSGLSGTGELFF. This sequence joins TRBV6-2 or TRBV6-3 and TRBJ2-2; TRBD2 is a possible D gene (6 bases). The germline CDR1 and CDR2 sequences are MNHEY and SVGEGT. The CDR3 runs 17 residues. V was clipped by 5 bases and J by 4 bases, with 20 bases between them.

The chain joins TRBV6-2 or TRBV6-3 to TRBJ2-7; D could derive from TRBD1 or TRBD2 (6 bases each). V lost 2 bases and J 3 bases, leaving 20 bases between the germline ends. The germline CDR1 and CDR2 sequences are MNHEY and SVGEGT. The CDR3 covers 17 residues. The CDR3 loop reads CASSYPSSRGLDYEQYF. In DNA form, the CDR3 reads TGTGCCAGCAGTTACCCGAGTAGCCGGGGGCTAGACTACGAGCAGTACTTC.

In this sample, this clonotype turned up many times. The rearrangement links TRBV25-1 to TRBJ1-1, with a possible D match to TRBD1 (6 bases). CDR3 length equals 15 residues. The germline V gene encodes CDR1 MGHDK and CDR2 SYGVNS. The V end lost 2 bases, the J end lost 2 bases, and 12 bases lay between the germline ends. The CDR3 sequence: CASSEELGTNTEAFF. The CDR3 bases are TGTGCCAGCAGTGAAGAGCTAGGGACAAACACTGAAGCTTTCTTT.

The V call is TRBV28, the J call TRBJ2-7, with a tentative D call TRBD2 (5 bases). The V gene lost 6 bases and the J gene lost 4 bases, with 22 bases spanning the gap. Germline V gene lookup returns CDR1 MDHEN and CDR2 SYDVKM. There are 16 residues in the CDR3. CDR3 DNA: TGTGCCAGCAGATACTCGGGCGGACCGGGAAGGTACGAGCAGTACTTC. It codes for CASRYSGGPGRYEQYF.

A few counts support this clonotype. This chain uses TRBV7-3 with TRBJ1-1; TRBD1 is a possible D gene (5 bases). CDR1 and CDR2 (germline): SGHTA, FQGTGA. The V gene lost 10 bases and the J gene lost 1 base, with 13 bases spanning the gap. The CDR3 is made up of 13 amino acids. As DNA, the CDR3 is TGTGCCACCCCTCGAGGGGAGAACACTGAAGCTTTCTTT. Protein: CATPRGENTEAFF. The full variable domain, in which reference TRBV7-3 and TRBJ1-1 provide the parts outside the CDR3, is GAGVSQTPSNKVTEKGKYVELRCDPISGHTALYWYRQSLGQGPEFLIYFQGTGAADDSGLPNDRFFAVRPEGSVSTLKIQRTERGDSAVYLCATPRGENTEAFFGQGTRLTVV.

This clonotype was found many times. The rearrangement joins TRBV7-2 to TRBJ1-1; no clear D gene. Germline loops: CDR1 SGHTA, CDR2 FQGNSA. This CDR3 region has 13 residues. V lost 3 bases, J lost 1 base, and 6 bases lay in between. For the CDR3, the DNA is TGTGCCAGCAGCTTTAACAGGAACACTGAAGCTTTCTTT. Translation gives CASSFNRNTEAFF.

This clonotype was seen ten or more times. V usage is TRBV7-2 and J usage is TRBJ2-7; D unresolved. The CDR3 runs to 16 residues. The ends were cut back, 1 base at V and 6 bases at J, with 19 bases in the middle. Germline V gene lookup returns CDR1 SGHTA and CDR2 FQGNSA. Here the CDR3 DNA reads TGTGCCAGCAGCTTAGAATCAGCCGATCGTACCGGCGAGCAGTACTTC. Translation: CASSLESADRTGEQYF.

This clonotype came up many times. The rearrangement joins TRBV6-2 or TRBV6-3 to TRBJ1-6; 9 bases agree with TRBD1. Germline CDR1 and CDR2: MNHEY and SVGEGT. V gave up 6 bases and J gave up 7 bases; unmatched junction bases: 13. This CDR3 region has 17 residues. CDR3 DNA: TGTGCCAGCAGCCGAAGCAGAACGGGACAGGGCAATTCACCCCTCCACTTT. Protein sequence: CASSRSRTGQGNSPLHF.

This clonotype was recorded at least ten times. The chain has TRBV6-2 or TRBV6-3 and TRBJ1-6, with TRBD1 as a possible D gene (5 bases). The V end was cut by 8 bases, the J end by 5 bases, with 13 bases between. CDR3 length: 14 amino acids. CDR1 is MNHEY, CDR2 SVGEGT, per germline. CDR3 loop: CASSYRIDNSPLHF. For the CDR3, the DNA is TGTGCCAGCTCATACAGGATCGATAATTCACCCCTCCACTTT.

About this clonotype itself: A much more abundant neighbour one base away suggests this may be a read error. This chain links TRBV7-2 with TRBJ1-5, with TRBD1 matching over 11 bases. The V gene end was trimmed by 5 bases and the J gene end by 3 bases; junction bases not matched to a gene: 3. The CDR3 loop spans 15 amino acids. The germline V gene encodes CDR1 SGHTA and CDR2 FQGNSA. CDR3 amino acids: CASSGTGGTNQPQHF. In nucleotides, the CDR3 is TGTGCCAGCAGCGGGACAGGGGGTACCAATCAGCCCCAGCATTTT.